These 30 T cell receptor beta chains were sequenced from one sample in a study of blood T cell repertoires in COVID-19. Sequenced by immunoSEQ multiplex PCR; TCRdb stores in-frame clones only, minus some. The sample lists fewer than 350,000 clones, 81% occurring once. The sequencing input was peripheral blood. These receptors were taken from a woman aged 55-70 years with active or convalescent COVID-19.

This clone was found a few times. V and J are TRBV7-3 and TRBJ2-3; D perhaps matches TRBD1 (5 bases). The V gene lost 2 bases and the J gene lost 2 bases, with 8 bases spanning the gap. Germline CDR1 SGHTA, CDR2 FQGTGA. The CDR3 is made up of 14 amino acids. The DNA for the CDR3 is TGTGCCAGCAGCTTACAGGGAAACACAGATACGCAGTATTTT. As protein: CASSLQGNTDTQYF.

This chain connects TRBV2 to TRBJ2-3; a possible D gene is TRBD2 (6 bases). The germline V gene encodes CDR1 SNHLY and CDR2 FYNNEI. V lost 6 bases and J lost 8, with 15 bases in between. The CDR3 runs 13 residues. The CDR3 loop reads CASRGTAQGTQYF. In nucleotides, the CDR3 is TGTGCCAGCAGGGGGACTGCTCAGGGTACGCAGTATTTT.

V gene TRBV10-3 combines with J gene TRBJ2-4, with 12 nucleotides matching TRBD1. The CDR3 consists of 18 residues. The junction had 14 bases not matched to a gene; V was cut back by 4 bases and J by 7 bases. CDR1 is ENHRY, CDR2 SYGVKD, per germline. CDR3 in DNA: TGTGCCATCAGTGGGGGACAGGGGGCCGCCGGCATGGGGAACATTCAGTACTTC. Its translation is CAISGGQGAAGMGNIQYF.

This rearrangement joins TRBV6-2 or TRBV6-3 to TRBJ2-1, with 7 bases that match TRBD1. Per germline, CDR1 MNHEY and CDR2 SVGEGT. This CDR3 spans 18 amino acids. Trimming removed 5 bases from V and 3 bases from J; junction bases left unmatched: 16. The CDR3 DNA reads as TGTGCCAGCAGTCCCTGGGCCCTCAACAGGGGTCGCTACAATGAGCAGTTCTTC. It yields the protein CASSPWALNRGRYNEQFF.

This sequence joins TRBV5-1 and TRBJ2-2, with TRBD2 matching 15 bases. This CDR3 comprises 18 residues. Trimming took 4 bases from V and 3 from J; bases not matched to a gene: 7. The germline V gene has CDR1 SGHRS and CDR2 YFSETQ. CDR3 sequence reads: CASSRGLAGGRDTGELFF. CDR3 coding DNA: TGCGCCAGCAGCAGGGGACTAGCGGGGGGTCGAGACACCGGGGAGCTGTTTTTT.

V and J are TRBV27 and TRBJ2-5, with TRBD2 as a possible D gene (6 bases). The germline V gene encodes CDR1 MNHEY and CDR2 SMNVEV (reference sequence). CDR3 length equals 15 residues. The ends were cut back, 3 bases at V and 5 bases at J, with 16 bases in the middle. The CDR3 loop is CASSFLGGWRETQYF. CDR3 DNA sequence: TGTGCCAGCAGTTTTCTGGGGGGTTGGCGGGAGACCCAGTACTTC.

V and J are TRBV5-8 and TRBJ1-2; 9 bases are a match to TRBD1. Germline CDR1 SGHTS, CDR2 YDEGEE. This CDR3 comprises 16 residues. The junction had 9 bases not matched to a gene; V was cut back by 0 bases and J by 6 bases. The CDR3: CASSLVGHRGQDGYTF. As DNA, the CDR3 is TGTGCCAGCAGCTTGGTAGGGCACAGGGGGCAAGATGGCTACACCTTC.

The chain joins TRBV5-1 to TRBJ1-1; D not resolved. This CDR3 has 14 amino acids. Deletions cut 0 bases from V and 1 base from J, with 7 bases between. The germline gives CDR1 SGHRS, CDR2 YFSETQ. The CDR3 region is CASSLVLGNTEAFF. CDR3 coding DNA: TGCGCCAGCAGCTTGGTACTTGGGAACACTGAAGCTTTCTTT.

This clone has a handful of counts. The chain combines TRBV13 with TRBJ2-7, with D possibly being TRBD1 (6 bases). The germline V gene has CDR1 PRHDT and CDR2 FYEKMQ (reference sequence). V lost 5 bases to trimming and J lost 5 bases, with 13 bases between them. This CDR3 region has 13 residues. In nucleotides, the CDR3 is TGTGCCAGCAGCCCTCAGGGGTTCCACGAGCAGTACTTC. Its translation is CASSPQGFHEQYF.

This clone was recorded only once. This chain connects TRBV5-1 to TRBJ2-1, with TRBD1 identical over 8 bases. Germline V CDR1 and CDR2: SGHRS, YFSETQ. Trimming removed 7 bases from V and 5 bases from J; junction bases left unmatched: 8. This CDR3 is built from 14 residues. This CDR3 reads CASYGQGRHNEQFF. The DNA for the CDR3 is TGCGCCAGCTATGGACAGGGTCGGCACAATGAGCAGTTCTTC.

The chain couples TRBV12-3 or TRBV12-4 to TRBJ1-6; D call uncertain. The CDR3 runs 12 residues. Trimming cost V 5 bases and J 9 bases, with 8 bases left between them. CDR3 residues: CASSPGSSPLHF. The DNA of the CDR3 is TGTGCCAGCAGTCCCGGGAGTTCACCCCTCCACTTT.

The V and J genes are TRBV5-4 and TRBJ1-1; TRBD1 agrees at 8 bases. Trimming cost V 0 bases and J 4 bases; bases outside gene matches: 2. This CDR3 comprises 14 residues. Germline assignment: CDR1 SGHNT and CDR2 YYREEE (reference sequence). The chain's CDR3 is CASSLGTGLTEAFF. The DNA for the CDR3 is TGTGCCAGCAGCTTGGGGACAGGGCTCACTGAAGCTTTCTTT.

The chain joins TRBV5-1 to TRBJ2-3; D gene ambiguous. The ends were cut back, 2 bases at V and 0 bases at J, with 13 bases in the middle. Germline V CDR1 and CDR2: SGHRS, YFSETQ. The CDR3 is 16 residues long. The CDR3 sequence is CASSFGPATSTDTQYF. For the CDR3, the DNA is TGCGCCAGCAGCTTTGGGCCAGCCACTAGCACAGATACGCAGTATTTT. Variable domain in full (rest from reference TRBV5-1 and TRBJ2-3): KAGVTQTPRYLIKTRGQQVTLSCSPISGHRSVSWYQQTPGQGLQFLFEYFSETQRNKGNFPGRFSGRQFSNSRSEMNVSTLELGDSALYLCASSFGPATSTDTQYFGPGTRLTVL.

The chain uses TRBV2 and TRBJ2-1, with TRBD2 matching 7 bases. The CDR3 is 13 residues long. Germline V gene sequence: CDR1 SNHLY, CDR2 FYNNEI. J gave up 7 bases and V 5 bases, and 5 bases lay outside the gene matches. The CDR3 DNA reads as TGTGCCAGCAGTACCGGGGGGAGGAATGAGCAGTTCTTC. This sequence encodes CASSTGGRNEQFF. The entire variable domain, with the rest obtained from reference TRBV2 and TRBJ2-1, is as follows: EPEVTQTPSHQVTQMGQEVILRCVPISNHLYFYWYRQILGQKVEFLVSFYNNEISEKSEIFDDQFSVERPDGSNFTLKIRSTKLEDSAMYFCASSTGGRNEQFFGPGTRLTVL.

This clone was detected many times. The limits of the CDR3 on the DNA are not certain, so only TCRdb's listed CDR3 is given. The chain joins TRBV27 to TRBJ2-1; the table gives TRBD2 as D, unverified against the DNA. 16 amino acids form the CDR3, both terminal residues included. The germline gives CDR1 MNHEY, CDR2 SMNVEV (reference sequence). The chain's CDR3 is CASSSSGLSSYNEQFF.

In this sample, this clone turned up a few times. V and J are TRBV10-1 and TRBJ1-1, with D unclear. V was clipped by 5 bases and J by 1 base, with 8 bases between them. Germline V gene lookup returns CDR1 WNHNN and CDR2 SYGVQD (reference sequence). CDR3 length equals 13 residues. Here the CDR3 DNA reads TGCGCCAGCAGTTCCACAGCGAACACTGAAGCTTTCTTT. It specifies CASSSTANTEAFF.

The chain joins TRBV13 to TRBJ1-1; 7 bases fit TRBD1. Trimming at V came to 5 bases and at J to 2 bases, leaving 5 bases not matched to a gene. CDR1 PRHDT and CDR2 FYEKMQ come from the germline V gene (reference sequence). The length of the CDR3 is 14 residues. This chain's CDR3 is CASSTGTVNTEAFF. The CDR3 region has the DNA TGTGCCAGCAGCACAGGGACAGTCAACACTGAAGCTTTCTTT. Full variable domain (rest looked up from reference TRBV13 and TRBJ1-1): AAGVIQSPRHLIKEKRETATLKCYPIPRHDTVYWYQQGPGQDPQFLISFYEKMQSDKGSIPDRFSAQQFSDYHSELNMSSLELGDSALYFCASSTGTVNTEAFFGQGTRLTVV.

V gene TRBV19 combines with J gene TRBJ1-4; TRBD1 aligns across 7 bases. The V segment lost 1 base and the J segment 8 bases; nucleotides outside the gene matches: 7. The germline V gene has CDR1 LNHDA and CDR2 SQIVND (reference sequence). The CDR3 has 15 amino acids. DNA for the CDR3: TGTGCCAGTAGTATAGGAGGGGGCGGTTTCGAAAAACTGTTTTTT. This gives the protein CASSIGGGGFEKLFF.

Only one count was recorded for this clone. The chain recombines TRBV18 with TRBJ1-2, with a possible D match to TRBD1 (5 bases). Trimming stripped 5 bases from V and 3 bases from J, with 16 bases between. Germline CDR1 and CDR2: KGHSH and LQKENI. The CDR3 contains 15 residues. The CDR3 region is CASSAQGIQHYGYTF. The DNA for the CDR3 is TGTGCCAGCTCAGCTCAGGGTATTCAGCACTATGGCTACACCTTC.

The chain recombines TRBV11-1 with TRBJ1-1, with D possibly being TRBD1 (5 bases). Per germline, CDR1 SGHAT and CDR2 FQDESV (reference sequence). V was pared by 4 bases and J by 6 bases, with 18 bases between. This CDR3 has 15 residues. CDR3 region: CASSSSVGLRAEAFF. For the CDR3, the DNA is TGTGCCAGCAGCTCGTCGGTGGGACTGAGGGCTGAAGCTTTCTTT.

The V call is TRBV7-2, the J call TRBJ1-4; the D is unclear. The germline V gene encodes CDR1 SGHTA and CDR2 FQGNSA. V lost 0 bases and J 0 bases, leaving 8 bases between the germline ends. The CDR3 contains 16 residues. CDR3 bases: TGTGCCAGCAGCTTAGCAAGGAGCGCAACTAATGAAAAACTGTTTTTT. Protein sequence: CASSLARSATNEKLFF.

This chain connects TRBV13 to TRBJ1-1, with 10 bases that match TRBD1. Unmatched junction bases numbered 13, after V lost 5 bases and J lost 7 bases. This CDR3 comprises 16 residues. Germline-derived CDR1 and CDR2 are PRHDT and FYEKMQ (reference sequence). The DNA for the CDR3 is TGTGCCAGCAGCCCGACAGGGGGCCCTAGGGAAAGTGAAGCTTTCTTT. Its protein product is CASSPTGGPRESEAFF.

The chain recombines TRBV11-2 with TRBJ1-2, with 10 bases that match TRBD1. V was clipped by 5 bases and J by 4 bases; unmatched bases: 7. In germline, CDR1 is SGHAT, CDR2 FQNNGV. The CDR3 runs 15 residues. CDR3 DNA: TGTGCCAGCAGCCGCGGGACAGGGGTGGGCTATGGCTACACCTTC. Translating gives CASSRGTGVGYGYTF.

J is TRBJ1-5 and V is TRBV19; possibly TRBD1 for D (5 bases). This CDR3 has 16 amino acids. Germline CDR1 is LNHDA and CDR2 is SQIVND (reference sequence). V lost 3 bases, J lost 3 bases, and 15 bases lay in between. CDR3 region: CASSMMGGGNNQPQHF. Here the CDR3 DNA reads TGTGCCAGTAGTATGATGGGGGGAGGGAACAATCAGCCCCAGCATTTT.

V is TRBV2 and J is TRBJ2-3; 16 bases agree with TRBD2. Germline CDR1 is SNHLY and CDR2 is FYNNEI. The CDR3 runs to 16 residues. Losses at the gene ends were 6 bases for V and 4 bases for J; bases not matched to a gene: 4. CDR3 residues: CASRGGTSGGADTQYF. The DNA of the CDR3 is TGTGCCAGCAGGGGTGGGACTAGCGGGGGGGCAGATACGCAGTATTTT.

V is TRBV2 and J is TRBJ2-3; 9 bases agree with TRBD2. The CDR3 loop spans 14 amino acids. Trimming took 5 bases from V and 1 from J; bases not matched to a gene: 1. The V gene's germline CDR1 is SNHLY and CDR2 FYNNEI. The CDR3 protein is CASSLAGRTDTQYF. The DNA of the CDR3 is TGTGCCAGCAGTCTAGCGGGGCGCACAGATACGCAGTATTTT.

The J gene is TRBJ2-1, the V gene TRBV7-3; D perhaps matches TRBD2 (6 bases). The CDR3 runs to 15 residues. V was cut by 5 bases and J by 7 bases, with 18 bases left in between. Germline CDR1 reads SGHTA; CDR2 reads FQGTGA. In nucleotides, the CDR3 is TGTGCCAGCAGCCTCCGGGACGGGAGTAGGAATGAGCAGTTCTTC. Translating gives CASSLRDGSRNEQFF.

The genes are TRBV7-9 and TRBJ2-2, with a weak D call TRBD1 (5 bases). Germline CDR1 and CDR2: SEHNR and FQNEAQ (reference sequence). The V end lost 2 bases, the J end lost 1 base, and 8 bases lay between the germline ends. There are 15 residues in the CDR3. The CDR3 sequence is CASSLMGQNTGELFF. The CDR3 bases are TGTGCCAGCAGCTTAATGGGGCAGAACACCGGGGAGCTGTTTTTT. Based on the CDR3 plus reference TRBV7-9 and TRBJ2-2, the full variable domain is DTGVSQNPRHKITKRGQNVTFRCDPISEHNRLYWYRQTLGQGPEFLTYFQNEAQLEKSRLLSDRFSAERPKGSFSTLEIQRTEQGDSAMYLCASSLMGQNTGELFFGEGSRLTVL.

The V gene is TRBV19, the J gene TRBJ2-7, with 8 bases lining up with TRBD2. Trimming cost V 4 bases and J 7 bases; bases outside gene matches: 6. The CDR3 is made up of 13 amino acids. The germline V gene encodes CDR1 LNHDA and CDR2 SQIVND (reference sequence). The CDR3 reads CASSSGGTREQYF. The CDR3 region has the DNA TGTGCCAGTAGTAGCGGGGGGACGCGTGAGCAGTACTTC.

V gene TRBV5-1 combines with J gene TRBJ2-1, with TRBD2 as a possible D gene (5 bases). V dropped 5 bases and J dropped 4 bases, with 22 bases sitting between them. The CDR3 spans 17 residues. Germline assignment: CDR1 SGHRS and CDR2 YFSETQ. The CDR3 DNA sequence: TGCGCCAGCAGACTCCTCACGGCTGCGGGCCCTTACAATGAGCAGTTCTTC. It encodes CASRLLTAAGPYNEQFF.